This is a list of T cell receptor beta chains from one sample in a study of vaccination and CD4 T cells after COVID-19. TCRdb recomputed calls from the PCR reads with MiXCR, one row per CDR3 protein. In the table there are 7,200 or so distinct CDR3 sequences, around 63% of which are singletons. No antigens are known for them. The specimen sequenced was CD4+ T cells from blood, cultured in vitro. Every receptor here comes from a human donor who had recovered from COVID-19. The conserved cysteine and the conserved F or W are not part of the CDR3 here.

v_call cdr3_aa
TRBV19 ASSILLGTGETEAF
TRBV10-3 ATHRGGGMGETQY
TRBV5-1 ASSRAGTGTTDTQY
TRBV19 ASSLQVTSTDTQY
TRBV20-1 SARGGQGNTEAF
TRBV6-1 ASSQAAGETEAF
TRBV6-5 ASSYSSSTGGGETQY
TRBV5-4 ASSYGTAETQY
TRBV12-3/TRBV12-4 ASSFGQGFQETQY
TRBV20-1 SARNPDGRNSPLH